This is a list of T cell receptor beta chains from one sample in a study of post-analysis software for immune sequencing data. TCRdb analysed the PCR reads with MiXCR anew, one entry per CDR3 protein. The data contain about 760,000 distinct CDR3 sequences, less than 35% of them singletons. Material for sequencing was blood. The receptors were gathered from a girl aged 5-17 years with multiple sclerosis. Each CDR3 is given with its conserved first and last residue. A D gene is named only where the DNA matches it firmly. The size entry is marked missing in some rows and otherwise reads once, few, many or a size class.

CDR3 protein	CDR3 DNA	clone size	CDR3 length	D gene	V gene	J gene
CAISERTGEQYF	TGTGCCATCAGTGAACGGACGGGGGAGCAGTACTTC	NA	12	NA	TRBV10-3	TRBJ2-7
CASSQVSGKNEQFF	TGTGCCAGCAGCCAAGTCTCAGGGAAGAATGAGCAGTTCTTC	few	14	NA	TRBV3-1	TRBJ2-1
CASSALGQGYQPQHF	TGTGCCAGCAGTGCCCTTGGACAGGGGTATCAGCCCCAGCATTTT	few	15	TRBD1	TRBV12-3/TRBV12-4	TRBJ1-5
CASSYTLDLNYEQYF	TGTGCCAGCAGTTACACGTTGGACCTAAACTACGAGCAGTACTTC	NA	15	NA	TRBV6-2/TRBV6-3	TRBJ2-7
CASSQDFGTGGEKLFF	TGTGCCAGCAGCCAAGATTTCGGGACAGGGGGTGAAAAACTGTTTTTT	NA	16	TRBD1	TRBV3-1	TRBJ1-4
CSANPTRDQETQYF	TGCAGTGCCAATCCTACTAGGGACCAAGAGACCCAGTACTTC	NA	14	NA	TRBV20-1	TRBJ2-5
CASSPASGRNNEQFF	TGTGCCAGCAGCCCCGCTAGCGGCAGGAACAATGAGCAGTTCTTC	NA	15	TRBD2	TRBV7-2	TRBJ2-1
CASSQGGLAGGGLNTQYF	TGTGCCAGCAGCCAGGGGGGACTAGCGGGAGGCGGATTGAATACGCAGTATTTT	NA	18	TRBD2	TRBV11-2	TRBJ2-3
CSARVDRGTGNTGELFF	TGCAGTGCTAGAGTTGACCGGGGGACAGGAAACACCGGGGAGCTGTTTTTT	NA	17	TRBD1	TRBV20-1	TRBJ2-2
CSARALQETQYF	TGCAGTGCTAGAGCCTTACAAGAGACCCAGTACTTC	NA	12	NA	TRBV20-1	TRBJ2-5
CASSSRVAQETQYF	TGTGCCAGCAGCTCTAGAGTGGCCCAAGAGACCCAGTACTTC	few	14	NA	TRBV7-2	TRBJ2-5
CAGRLGTHEQFF	TGTGCCGGCAGGCTGGGCACCCATGAGCAGTTCTTC	once	12	NA	TRBV2	TRBJ2-1
CASSLPWTELSYEQYF	TGTGCCAGCAGCCTACCCTGGACAGAGCTTTCCTACGAGCAGTACTTC	NA	16	NA	TRBV6-2/TRBV6-3	TRBJ2-7
CSAGGMGILETQYF	TGCAGTGCTGGGGGGATGGGGATTCTAGAGACCCAGTACTTC	NA	14	NA	TRBV20-1	TRBJ2-5
CAISESGTSGSRGNEQFF	TGTGCCATCAGTGAGTCCGGGACTAGCGGGAGTCGGGGTAATGAGCAGTTCTTC	few	18	TRBD2	TRBV10-3	TRBJ2-1
CASSLGSPFKSGQYF	TGTGCCAGCAGCCTCGGTTCCCCCTTCAAGAGTGGCCAGTACTTC	NA	15	NA	TRBV14	TRBJ2-7
CASSRTGGGSNQPQHF	TGTGCCAGCAGCCGGACCGGAGGGGGAAGCAATCAGCCCCAGCATTTT	few	16	NA	TRBV6-5	TRBJ1-5
CASSEGGRSADTQYF	TGCGCCAGCAGTGAAGGCGGGAGATCAGCAGATACGCAGTATTTT	few	15	TRBD2	TRBV10-2	TRBJ2-3
CCASSHLAPGNEQFF	TGCTGTGCTAGTAGTCACCTGGCTCCTGGCAATGAGCAGTTCTTC	NA	15	NA	TRBV20-1	TRBJ2-1
CASTDPMAGAPYGYTF	TGTGCCAGCACCGATCCCATGGCTGGGGCTCCCTATGGCTACACCTTC	NA	16	NA	TRBV2	TRBJ1-2
CASSLKGGGRTDTQYF	TGTGCCAGCAGCTTAAAAGGCGGGGGGCGCACAGATACGCAGTATTTT	few	16	TRBD2	TRBV7-2	TRBJ2-3
CASSDFRDRLRNEQYF	TGTGCCAGCAGTGACTTCCGGGACAGGCTCCGGAATGAGCAGTACTTC	NA	16	TRBD1	TRBV6-1	TRBJ2-7
CASSLQGLAGGSREQYF	TGCGCCAGCAGCCTCCAGGGACTAGCGGGAGGAAGTCGCGAGCAGTACTTC	many	17	TRBD2	TRBV5-1	TRBJ2-7
CASSQDLTAGTLTDTQYF	TGCGCCAGCAGCCAAGATCTCACTGCGGGGACCCTCACAGATACGCAGTATTTT	few	18	NA	TRBV4-3	TRBJ2-3
CASSTRTAGPREQFF	TGCGCCAGCAGCACTAGGACAGCTGGCCCCCGTGAGCAGTTCTTC	NA	15	NA	TRBV5-1	TRBJ2-1
CSVAGSLAGSRSYNEQFF	TGCAGCGTTGCCGGCTCCCTCGCCGGCTCCCGGAGCTACAATGAGCAGTTCTTC	few	18	NA	TRBV29-1	TRBJ2-1
CASSPDITGFGETQYF	TGTGCCAGCAGCCCCGATATAACAGGGTTCGGTGAGACCCAGTACTTC	few	16	NA	TRBV7-9	TRBJ2-5
CASSVGEGGYEQYF	TGTGCCAGCAGCGTAGGGGAGGGGGGCTACGAGCAGTACTTC	few	14	NA	TRBV9	TRBJ2-7